Shown below are 14 T cell receptor beta chains from a single sample sequenced in a study of T-cell memory formation after mild COVID-19. TCRdb reanalysed the 5' RACE reads using MiXCR and keeps one entry per CDR3 protein. Among about 440,000 distinct CDR3 sequences listed, 20% were seen once. Source material: PBMCs or a T cell subset sorted from them (not recorded which). The receptor source for this set is an adult woman who had mild COVID-19 (a few samples of this study predate the infection). Cell type and time point are not known.

There are a few counts of this clonotype. The chain recombines TRBV7-8 with TRBJ2-6; 7 bases map to TRBD1. The V segment lost 1 base and the J segment 4 bases; nucleotides outside the gene matches: 4. CDR1 SGHVS and CDR2 FQNEAQ come from the germline V gene. This CDR3 is built from 16 residues. The CDR3 nucleotides are TGTGCCAGCAGCTTAGAGGGGGCGCTGGGGGCCAACGTCCTGACTTTC. It encodes CASSLEGALGANVLTF. The full variable domain, rest sourced from reference TRBV7-8 and TRBJ2-6, is GAGVSQSPRYKVAKRGQDVALRCDPISGHVSLFWYQQALGQGPEFLTYFQNEAQLDKSGLPSDRFFAERPEGSVSTLKIQRTQQEDSAVYLCASSLEGALGANVLTFGAGSRLTVL.

This chain joins TRBV24-1 and TRBJ2-7; TRBD1 aligns across 7 bases. This CDR3 spans 17 amino acids. Losses at the gene ends were 2 bases for V and 3 bases for J; bases not matched to a gene: 12. CDR1 and CDR2 (germline): KGHDR, SFDVKD. The CDR3 region has the DNA TGTGCCACCAGTGATTCGGCGACAGACAGGGTGGGCTACGAGCAGTACTTC. It yields the protein CATSDSATDRVGYEQYF.

The V call is TRBV3-1, the J call TRBJ2-7, with D perhaps matching TRBD2 (6 bases). V was trimmed by 5 bases and J by 7 bases, leaving 12 bases between them. Germline V lookup: CDR1 LGHDT, CDR2 YNNKEL (reference sequence). This CDR3 has 12 amino acids. Here the CDR3 DNA reads TGTGCCAGCAGCTGGGCTCGGGGGGAGCAGTACTTC. As protein: CASSWARGEQYF.

V usage is TRBV10-3 and J usage is TRBJ2-5, with D perhaps matching TRBD2 (6 bases). Germline CDR1 ENHRY, CDR2 SYGVKD. Trimming cost V 0 bases and J 5 bases, with 13 bases left between them. The CDR3 sequence is 15 residues long. CDR3 coding DNA: TGTGCCATCAGTGAGTCGGGGGACTGGGCGGAGACCCAGTACTTC. Its protein product is CAISESGDWAETQYF.

In this sample, this clonotype turned up a few times. The chain uses TRBV24-1 and TRBJ2-3; D gene uncertain. The CDR3 totals 13 residues. The germline V gene encodes CDR1 KGHDR and CDR2 SFDVKD. Trimming left V 1 base short and J 4 bases short, with 5 bases between. In nucleotides, the CDR3 is TGTGCCACCAGTGATTTCGGATCAGATACGCAGTATTTT. Protein sequence: CATSDFGSDTQYF.

CDR3 amino acids: CSAPRGGLVSYEQYF. The CDR3 bases are TGCAGTGCTCCCCGCGGGGGCCTTGTCTCCTACGAGCAGTACTTC. This rearrangement joins TRBV20-1 to TRBJ2-7, with a weak D call TRBD2 (7 bases). This CDR3 is 15 amino acids long. V was cut by 5 bases and J by 0 bases, with 17 bases left in between. In germline, CDR1 is DFQATT, CDR2 SNEGSKA (reference sequence).

The V and J genes are TRBV30 and TRBJ1-1; D gene ambiguous. The CDR3 loop spans 12 amino acids. CDR1 and CDR2 from the germline V gene are GTSNPN and SVGIG (reference sequence). The V gene lost 0 bases and the J gene lost 6 bases, with 8 bases spanning the gap. The CDR3 DNA reads as TGTGCCTGGAGTGTCCGGTTTCCTGAAGCTTTCTTT. The encoded protein is CAWSVRFPEAFF.

A few counts support this clonotype. The genes are TRBV5-1 and TRBJ2-3; no definite D call. Trimming shortened V by 0 bases and J by 2 bases, and 7 bases separated the two germline ends. Germline values: CDR1 SGHRS, CDR2 YFSETQ. This CDR3 spans 14 amino acids. The CDR3 is CASSLGSATDTQYF. As DNA, the CDR3 is TGCGCCAGCAGCTTGGGTTCAGCCACAGATACGCAGTATTTT.

This clonotype has at least ten counts. The rearrangement joins TRBV11-2 to TRBJ2-3; no definite D call. Germline loops: CDR1 SGHAT, CDR2 FQNNGV. Trimming removed 0 bases from V and 6 bases from J, with 13 bases in between. This CDR3 is built from 15 residues. The CDR3 reads CASSLDNPPADTQYF. The CDR3 DNA reads TGTGCCAGCAGCTTAGATAACCCCCCGGCCGATACGCAGTATTTT.

This chain connects TRBV5-1 to TRBJ2-3; unclear D gene. The CDR3 has 15 residues. Trimming pared 3 bases from V and 0 bases from J, leaving 11 bases between. Germline CDR1 SGHRS, CDR2 YFSETQ. This chain's CDR3 is CASSSLLGSTDTQYF. As DNA, the CDR3 is TGCGCCAGCAGCTCCCTTCTGGGAAGCACAGATACGCAGTATTTT.

This clonotype has a handful of counts. The chain is built from TRBV12-3 or TRBV12-4 and TRBJ2-4; D ambiguous. The CDR3 spans 13 residues. V was clipped by 6 bases and J by 0 bases, with 6 bases between them. The CDR3 sequence is CASRDVAKNIQYF. In DNA form, the CDR3 reads TGTGCCAGCAGGGACGTAGCCAAAAACATTCAGTACTTC.

This clonotype occurred many times. V and J are TRBV7-8 and TRBJ2-1; TRBD2 is a possible D gene (6 bases). Trimming took off 1 base at V and 4 bases at J, with 11 bases between the two ends. This CDR3 has 15 amino acids. Germline CDR1 and CDR2: SGHVS and FQNEAQ. This chain's CDR3 is CASSLETGVYNEQFF. DNA of the CDR3: TGTGCCAGCAGCTTAGAGACGGGGGTTTACAATGAGCAGTTCTTC. The full variable domain, completed using reference TRBV7-8 and TRBJ2-1, is GAGVSQSPRYKVAKRGQDVALRCDPISGHVSLFWYQQALGQGPEFLTYFQNEAQLDKSGLPSDRFFAERPEGSVSTLKIQRTQQEDSAVYLCASSLETGVYNEQFFGPGTRLTVL.

The chain employs TRBV6-4 and TRBJ2-1, with D perhaps TRBD2 (6 bases). Trimming shortened V by 3 bases and J by 3 bases, and 9 bases separated the two germline ends. This CDR3 is 14 amino acids long. Looked up from germline, CDR1 is MRHNA and CDR2 is SNTAGT. The CDR3 loop reads CASSEGGDYNEQFF. The CDR3 coding sequence is TGTGCCAGCAGTGAAGGCGGGGACTACAATGAGCAGTTCTTC.

The rearrangement joins TRBV6-2 or TRBV6-3 to TRBJ2-3; D may be TRBD1 (5 bases). The CDR3 loop spans 14 amino acids. From germline, CDR1 is MNHEY and CDR2 SVGEGT. The V end lost 6 bases, the J end lost 2 bases, and 12 bases lay between the germline ends. This CDR3 is CASSLTEVTDTQYF. The CDR3 nucleotides are TGTGCCAGCAGCTTGACAGAAGTCACAGATACGCAGTATTTT.